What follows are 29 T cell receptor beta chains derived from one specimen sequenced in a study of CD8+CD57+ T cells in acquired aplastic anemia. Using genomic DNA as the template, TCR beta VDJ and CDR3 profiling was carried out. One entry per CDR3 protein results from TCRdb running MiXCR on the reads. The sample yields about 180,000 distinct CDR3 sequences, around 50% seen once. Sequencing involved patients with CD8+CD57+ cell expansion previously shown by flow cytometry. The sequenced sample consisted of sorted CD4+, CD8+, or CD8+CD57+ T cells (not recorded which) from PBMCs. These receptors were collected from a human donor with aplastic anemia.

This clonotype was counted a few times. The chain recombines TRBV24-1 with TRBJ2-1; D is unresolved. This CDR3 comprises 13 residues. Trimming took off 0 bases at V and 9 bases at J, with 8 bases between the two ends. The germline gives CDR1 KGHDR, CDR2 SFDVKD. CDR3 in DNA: TGTGCCACCAGTGATTTGAGGGTCCCTGAGCAGTTCTTC. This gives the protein CATSDLRVPEQFF.

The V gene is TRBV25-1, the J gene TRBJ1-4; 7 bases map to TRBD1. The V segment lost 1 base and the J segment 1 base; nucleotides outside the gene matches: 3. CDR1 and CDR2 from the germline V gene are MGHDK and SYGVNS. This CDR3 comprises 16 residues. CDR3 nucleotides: TGTGCCAGCAGTGAATTTCAGGGGGGAACTAATGAAAAACTGTTTTTT. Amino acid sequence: CASSEFQGGTNEKLFF.

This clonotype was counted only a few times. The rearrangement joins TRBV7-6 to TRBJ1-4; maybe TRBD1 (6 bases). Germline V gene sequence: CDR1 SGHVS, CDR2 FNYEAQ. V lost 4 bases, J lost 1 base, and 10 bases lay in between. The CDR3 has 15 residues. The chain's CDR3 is CASSSGGGTNEKLFF. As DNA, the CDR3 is TGTGCCAGCAGCTCTGGAGGGGGAACTAATGAAAAACTGTTTTTT.

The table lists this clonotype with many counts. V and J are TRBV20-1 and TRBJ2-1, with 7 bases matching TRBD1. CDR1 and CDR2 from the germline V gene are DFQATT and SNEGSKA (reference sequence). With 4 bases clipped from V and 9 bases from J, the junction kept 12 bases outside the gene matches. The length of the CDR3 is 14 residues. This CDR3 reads CSAIRDSHQVEQFF. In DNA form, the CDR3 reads TGCAGTGCTATACGGGACAGCCATCAGGTTGAGCAGTTCTTC.

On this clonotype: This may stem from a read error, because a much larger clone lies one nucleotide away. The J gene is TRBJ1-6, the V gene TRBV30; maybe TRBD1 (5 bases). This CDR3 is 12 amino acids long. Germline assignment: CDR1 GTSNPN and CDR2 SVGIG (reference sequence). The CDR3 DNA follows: TGTGCCTGGAGTATGGGGGATTCACCCCTCCGCTTT. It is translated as CAWSMGDSPLRF. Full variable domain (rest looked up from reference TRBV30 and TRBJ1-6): SQTIHQWPATLVQPVGSPLSLECTVEGTSNPNLYWYRQAAGRGLQLLFYSVGIGQISSEVPQNLSASRPQDRQFILSSKKLLLSDSGFYLCAWSMGDSPLRFGNGTRLTVT.

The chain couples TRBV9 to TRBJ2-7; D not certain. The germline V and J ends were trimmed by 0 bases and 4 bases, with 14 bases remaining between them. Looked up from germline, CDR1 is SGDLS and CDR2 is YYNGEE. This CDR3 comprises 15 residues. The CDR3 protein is CASSVGASGLYEQYF. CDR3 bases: TGTGCCAGCAGCGTAGGGGCTAGTGGGCTATACGAGCAGTACTTC. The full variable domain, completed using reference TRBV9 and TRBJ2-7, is DSGVTQTPKHLITATGQRVTLRCSPRSGDLSVYWYQQSLDQGLQFLIQYYNGEERAKGNILERFSAQQFPDLHSELNLSSLELGDSALYFCASSVGASGLYEQYFGPGTRLTVT.

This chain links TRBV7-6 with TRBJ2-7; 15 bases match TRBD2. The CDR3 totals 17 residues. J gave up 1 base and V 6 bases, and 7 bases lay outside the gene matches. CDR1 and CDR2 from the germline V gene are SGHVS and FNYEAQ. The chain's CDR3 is CASSWTSGGVESYEQYF. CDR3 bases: TGTGCCAGCAGTTGGACTAGCGGGGGGGTAGAATCCTACGAGCAGTACTTC.

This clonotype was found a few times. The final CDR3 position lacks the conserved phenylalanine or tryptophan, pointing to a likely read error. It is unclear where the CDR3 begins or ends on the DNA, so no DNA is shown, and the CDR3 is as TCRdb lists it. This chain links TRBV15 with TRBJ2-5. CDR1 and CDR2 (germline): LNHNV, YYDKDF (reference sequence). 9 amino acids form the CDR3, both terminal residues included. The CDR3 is CATSRDLLV.

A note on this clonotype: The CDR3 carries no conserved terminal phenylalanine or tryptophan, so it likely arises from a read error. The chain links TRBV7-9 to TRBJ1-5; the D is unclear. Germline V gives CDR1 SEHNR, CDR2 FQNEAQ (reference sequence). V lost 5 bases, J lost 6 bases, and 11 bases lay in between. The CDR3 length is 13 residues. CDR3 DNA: TGTGCCAGCAGCCAAGAAGAGGTTCAGCCCCAGCATTTG. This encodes CASSQEEVQPQHL.

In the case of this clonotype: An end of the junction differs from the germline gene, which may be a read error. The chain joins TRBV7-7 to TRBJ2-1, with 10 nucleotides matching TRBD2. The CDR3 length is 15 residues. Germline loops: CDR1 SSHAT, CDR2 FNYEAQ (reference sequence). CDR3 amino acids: CASSPISGRNGEQFF. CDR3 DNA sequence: TGTGCTAGCAGCCCGATTAGCGGGAGGAACGGCGAGCAGTTCTTC.

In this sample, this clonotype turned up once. CDR3 sequence reads: CASSQDLAGGANTQYF. CDR3 coding DNA: TGTGCCAGCAGCCAAGACCTGGCGGGGGGCGCGAATACGCAGTATTTT. The chain links TRBV14 to TRBJ2-3; 8 bases are a match to TRBD2. There are 16 residues in the CDR3. Germline loops: CDR1 SGHDN, CDR2 FVKESK. V gave up 0 bases and J gave up 7 bases; unmatched junction bases: 9.

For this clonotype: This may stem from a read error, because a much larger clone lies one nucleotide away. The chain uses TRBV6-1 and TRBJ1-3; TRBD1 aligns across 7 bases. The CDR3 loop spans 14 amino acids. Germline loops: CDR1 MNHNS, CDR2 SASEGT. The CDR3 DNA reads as TGTGCCAGCCAAAGAACAGGGACAGCAAACACCACATATTTT. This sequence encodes CASQRTGTANTTYF.

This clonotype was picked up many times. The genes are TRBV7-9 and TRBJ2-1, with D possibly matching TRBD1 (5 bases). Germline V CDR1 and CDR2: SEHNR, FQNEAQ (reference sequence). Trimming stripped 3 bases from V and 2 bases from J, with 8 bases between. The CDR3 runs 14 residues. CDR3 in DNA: TGTGCCAGCAGCTTGATGGGGCCCTACAATGAGCAGTTCTTC. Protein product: CASSLMGPYNEQFF.

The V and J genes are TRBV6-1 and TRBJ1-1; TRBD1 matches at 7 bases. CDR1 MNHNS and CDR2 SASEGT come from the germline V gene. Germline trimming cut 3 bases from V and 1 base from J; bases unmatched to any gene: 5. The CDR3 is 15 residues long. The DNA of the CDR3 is TGTGCCAGCAGTGAGCGGGACAGACAGAACACTGAAGCTTTCTTT. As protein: CASSERDRQNTEAFF.

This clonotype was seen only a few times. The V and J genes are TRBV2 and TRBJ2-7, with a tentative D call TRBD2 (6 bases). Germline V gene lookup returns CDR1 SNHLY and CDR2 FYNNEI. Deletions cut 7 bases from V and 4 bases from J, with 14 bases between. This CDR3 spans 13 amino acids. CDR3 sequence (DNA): TGTGCCAGCAAGGACGCGGGGCTGTACGAGCAGTACTTC. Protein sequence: CASKDAGLYEQYF. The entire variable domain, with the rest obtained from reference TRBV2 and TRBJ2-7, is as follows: EPEVTQTPSHQVTQMGQEVILRCVPISNHLYFYWYRQILGQKVEFLVSFYNNEISEKSEIFDDQFSVERPDGSNFTLKIRSTKLEDSAMYFCASKDAGLYEQYFGPGTRLTVT.

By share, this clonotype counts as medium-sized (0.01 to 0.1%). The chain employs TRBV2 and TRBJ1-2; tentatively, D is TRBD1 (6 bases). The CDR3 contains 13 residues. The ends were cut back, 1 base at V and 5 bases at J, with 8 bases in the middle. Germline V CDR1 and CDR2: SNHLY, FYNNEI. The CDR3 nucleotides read TGTGCCAGCAGTGAAGAAGGGGGTTATGGCTACACCTTC. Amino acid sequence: CASSEEGGYGYTF.

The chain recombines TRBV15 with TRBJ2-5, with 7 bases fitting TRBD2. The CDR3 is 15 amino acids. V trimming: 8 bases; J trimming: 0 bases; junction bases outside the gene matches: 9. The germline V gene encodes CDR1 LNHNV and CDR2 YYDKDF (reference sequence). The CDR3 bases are TGTGCCACCGGCATCCGCGGGAGATACCAAGAGACCCAGTACTTC. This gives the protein CATGIRGRYQETQYF.

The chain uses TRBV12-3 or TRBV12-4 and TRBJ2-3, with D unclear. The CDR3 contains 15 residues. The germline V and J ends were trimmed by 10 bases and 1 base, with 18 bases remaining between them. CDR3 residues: CATSGSLPRTDTQYF. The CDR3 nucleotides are TGTGCCACCTCTGGGTCCCTTCCCCGCACAGATACGCAGTATTTT.

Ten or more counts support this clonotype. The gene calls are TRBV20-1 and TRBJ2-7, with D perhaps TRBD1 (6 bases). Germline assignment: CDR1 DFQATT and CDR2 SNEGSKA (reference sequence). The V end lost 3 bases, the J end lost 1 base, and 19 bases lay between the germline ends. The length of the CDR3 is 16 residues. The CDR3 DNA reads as TGCAGTGCTAGCCCTTCTGAACCCGGGACATCCTACGAGCAGTACTTC. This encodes CSASPSEPGTSYEQYF.

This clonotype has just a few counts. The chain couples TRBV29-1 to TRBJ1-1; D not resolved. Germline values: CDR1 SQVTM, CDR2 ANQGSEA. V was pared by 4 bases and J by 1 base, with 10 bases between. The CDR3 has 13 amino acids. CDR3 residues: CSVGRRGNTEAFF. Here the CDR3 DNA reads TGCAGCGTTGGTCGTCGTGGGAACACTGAAGCTTTCTTT.

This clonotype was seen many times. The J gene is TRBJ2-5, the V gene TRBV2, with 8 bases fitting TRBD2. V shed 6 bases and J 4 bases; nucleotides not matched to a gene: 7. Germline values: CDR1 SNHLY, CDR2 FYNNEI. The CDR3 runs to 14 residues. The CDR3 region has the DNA TGTGCCAGCAGCCCTCGGGGGGGGCCAGAGACCCAGTACTTC. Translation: CASSPRGGPETQYF. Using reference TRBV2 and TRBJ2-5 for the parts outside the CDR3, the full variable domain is EPEVTQTPSHQVTQMGQEVILRCVPISNHLYFYWYRQILGQKVEFLVSFYNNEISEKSEIFDDQFSVERPDGSNFTLKIRSTKLEDSAMYFCASSPRGGPETQYFGPGTRLLVL.

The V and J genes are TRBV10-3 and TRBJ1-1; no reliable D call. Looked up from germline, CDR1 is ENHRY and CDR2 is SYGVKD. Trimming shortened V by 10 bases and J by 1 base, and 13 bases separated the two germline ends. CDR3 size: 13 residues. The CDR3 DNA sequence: TGTGCCAGCAGAAACACACAGAACACTGAAGCTTTCTTT. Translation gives CASRNTQNTEAFF.

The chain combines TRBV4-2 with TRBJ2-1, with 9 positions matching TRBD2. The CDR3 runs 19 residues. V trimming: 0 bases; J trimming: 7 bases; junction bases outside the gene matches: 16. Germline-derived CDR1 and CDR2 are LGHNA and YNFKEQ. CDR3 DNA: TGTGCCAGCAGCCAAGATCGTAGTCCACGCGGGGGGGCGCGGAATGAGCAGTTCTTC. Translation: CASSQDRSPRGGARNEQFF.

The CDR3 is CSARRPGLPGGRYEQYF. For the CDR3, the DNA is TGCAGTGCTAGAAGACCGGGACTCCCAGGAGGGCGATACGAGCAGTACTTC. The V and J genes are TRBV20-1 and TRBJ2-7; tentatively, D is TRBD2 (6 bases). This CDR3 is 17 amino acids long. CDR1 and CDR2 (germline): DFQATT, SNEGSKA (reference sequence). Trimming removed 2 bases from V and 4 bases from J, with 24 bases in between.

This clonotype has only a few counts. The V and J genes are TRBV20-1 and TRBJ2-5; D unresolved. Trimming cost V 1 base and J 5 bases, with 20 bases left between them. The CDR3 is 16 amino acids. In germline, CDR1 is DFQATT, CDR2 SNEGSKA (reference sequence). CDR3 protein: CSARGQHQAAPETQYF. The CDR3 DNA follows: TGCAGTGCTAGAGGTCAACATCAGGCCGCTCCGGAGACCCAGTACTTC.

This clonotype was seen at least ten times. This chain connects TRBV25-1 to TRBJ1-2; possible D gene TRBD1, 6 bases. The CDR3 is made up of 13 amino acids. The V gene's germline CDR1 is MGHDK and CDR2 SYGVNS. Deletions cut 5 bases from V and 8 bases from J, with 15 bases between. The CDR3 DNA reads TGTGCCAGCAGTAGAGGGGGGGCCGGCGGCTACACCTTC. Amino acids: CASSRGGAGGYTF.

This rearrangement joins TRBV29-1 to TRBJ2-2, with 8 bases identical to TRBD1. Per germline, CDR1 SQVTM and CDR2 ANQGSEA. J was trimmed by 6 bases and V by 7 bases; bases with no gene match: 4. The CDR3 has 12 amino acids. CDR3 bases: TGCAGCGCCGCGGACAGGGCCGGGGAGCTGTTTTTT. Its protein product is CSAADRAGELFF.

The CDR3 DNA reads as TGTGCCAGCATGAGCAGGGATGGCTACACCTTC. Its translation is CASMSRDGYTF. The rearrangement links TRBV9 to TRBJ1-2; possible D gene TRBD1, 5 bases. The CDR3 runs 11 residues. The germline V gene has CDR1 SGDLS and CDR2 YYNGEE. The V gene lost 6 bases and the J gene lost 6 bases, with 9 bases spanning the gap. Variable domain in full (rest from reference TRBV9 and TRBJ1-2): DSGVTQTPKHLITATGQRVTLRCSPRSGDLSVYWYQQSLDQGLQFLIQYYNGEERAKGNILERFSAQQFPDLHSELNLSSLELGDSALYFCASMSRDGYTFGSGTRLTVV.

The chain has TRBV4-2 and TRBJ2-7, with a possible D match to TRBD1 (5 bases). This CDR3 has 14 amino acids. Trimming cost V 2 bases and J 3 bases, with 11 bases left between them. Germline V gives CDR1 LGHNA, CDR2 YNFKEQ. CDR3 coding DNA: TGTGCCAGCAGCCAATCAGGGTCACGCTACGAGCAGTACTTC. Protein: CASSQSGSRYEQYF.